The sequence of this T cell receptor beta chain was determined in a study of blood T cells in healthy people across ages. Study results and caveats: Researchers judged that diversity estimates from one million T cells fell short of true values.

This CDR3 has 17 amino acids. Per the germline V gene, CDR1 is LNHNV and CDR2 is YYDKDF (reference sequence). V lost 3 bases, J lost 2 bases, and 9 bases stayed unmatched. Regarding this clonotype: What it binds is unknown.

Caucasian individuals from Russia who were healthy and aged roughly 6 to 95 acted as donors. Researchers collected about 9.1 milliliters of peripheral blood from every single donor. Isolation yielded PBMCs, at least 7 million per sample, in every case. PCR was performed a second time for about 6 to 11 cycles using a sample-barcoded 5' primer and a J-beta primer mix. TCRdb ran MiXCR on the 5' RACE reads and lists one entry per CDR3 protein. In the table there are about 800,000 distinct CDR3 sequences, about 47% of which are singletons. The sequence was obtained from a man older than 75 in good health. This chain uses TRBV15 with TRBJ2-1, with 8 bases fitting TRBD1. The sample comprised blood. The CDR3 DNA reads as TGTGCCACCAGCAGCAGTATTAGGACAGGGACCTACAATGAGCAGTTCTTC. The encoded protein is CATSSSIRTGTYNEQFF. Drawing the rest from reference TRBV15 and TRBJ2-1, the complete variable domain is DAMVIQNPRYQVTQFGKPVTLSCSQTLNHNVMYWYQQKSSQAPKLLFHYYDKDFNNEADTPDNFQSRRPNTSFCFLDIRSPGLGDTAMYLCATSSSIRTGTYNEQFFGPGTRLTVL.